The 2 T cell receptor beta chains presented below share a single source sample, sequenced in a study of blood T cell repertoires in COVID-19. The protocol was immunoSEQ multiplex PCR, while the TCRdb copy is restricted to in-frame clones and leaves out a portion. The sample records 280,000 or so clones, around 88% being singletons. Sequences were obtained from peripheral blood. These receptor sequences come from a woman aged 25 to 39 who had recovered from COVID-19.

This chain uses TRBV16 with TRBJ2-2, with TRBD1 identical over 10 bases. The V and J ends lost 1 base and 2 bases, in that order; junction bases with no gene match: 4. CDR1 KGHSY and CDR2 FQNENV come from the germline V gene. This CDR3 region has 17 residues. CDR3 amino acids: CASSQFETGGNTGELFF. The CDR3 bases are TGTGCCAGCAGCCAATTTGAGACAGGGGGCAACACCGGGGAGCTGTTTTTT. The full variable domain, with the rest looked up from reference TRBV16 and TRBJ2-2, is GEEVAQTPKHLVRGEGQKAKLYCAPIKGHSYVFWYQQVLKNEFKFLISFQNENVFDETGMPKERFSAKCLPNSPCSLEIQATKLEDSAVYFCASSQFETGGNTGELFFGEGSRLTVL.

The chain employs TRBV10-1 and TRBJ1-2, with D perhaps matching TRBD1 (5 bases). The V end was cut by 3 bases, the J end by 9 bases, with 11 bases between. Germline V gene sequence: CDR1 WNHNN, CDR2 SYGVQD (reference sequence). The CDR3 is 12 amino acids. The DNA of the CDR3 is TGCGCCAGCAGTGATAGGGGATTGCGCTACACCTTC. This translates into CASSDRGLRYTF.